Listed here is a single T cell receptor beta chain. Antigen: not known. The data originate from a study of shared clonotypes between healthy human individuals. Regarding the study as a whole: Non-shared clonotypes showed lower generation probabilities than clonotypes common to all four donors. The rarefaction results pointed to incomplete sorted-subset sequencing despite large depth.

In the authors' methods: Junction-only sequences without quality scores were provided by ImmunoSEQ, so filtering was different. Sequencing used immunoSEQ multiplex PCR; TCRdb keeps in-frame clones, though not all of them. Clone size and V and J calls were adopted from that table, with D and trimming inferred from the DNA. The sample lists approximately 1.1 million clones, 70% to 80% seen once, with approximately 0.5% in the top ten. Germline assignment: CDR1 ENHRY and CDR2 SYGVKD. The CDR3 is made up of 11 amino acids. The V gene is TRBV10-3, the J gene TRBJ2-7; tentatively, D is TRBD1 (6 bases). The TCR comes from a man between 18 and 29 years old in good health. Some clones in this sample may be carry-over from other donors' samples. The sample comprised memory CD4+ T cells from PBMCs. Subset here: CD45RA-negative fraction. The CDR3 is CATQGQYEQYF. In DNA, the CDR3 is TGTGCTACTCAAGGACAGTACGAGCAGTACTTC.